This note documents a single TCR beta chain sequence. This record belongs to a study of shared clonotypes between healthy human individuals. This table comes from immunoSEQ multiplex PCR, and its TCRdb copy is limited to in-frame clones, with some not included. This repertoire shows a few million clones, approximately 94% found once; its top ten account for under 0.15%. The CDR3 totals 15 residues. The V gene end was trimmed by 2 bases and the J gene end by 9 bases; junction bases not matched to a gene: 9. The germline gives CDR1 ENHRY, CDR2 SYGVKD. Sequencing was performed on naive CD4+ T cells sorted from blood. Described subset: CD45RA+ positively selected. This rearrangement joins TRBV10-3 to TRBJ2-1; 8 nucleotides agree with TRBD2. The clonotype comes from a man between 18 and 29 years old in good health. CDR3 amino acids: CAISEQTGGPVEQFF. The DNA of the CDR3 is TGTGCCATCAGTGAGCAGACGGGAGGGCCGGTTGAGCAGTTCTTC.